Below, 9 T cell receptor beta chains from the same sample are listed, as sequenced in a study of blood T cell repertoires in COVID-19 (TCRdb year 2020). Libraries were constructed by the immunoSEQ multiplex PCR assay. TCRdb mirrors the immuneACCESS table, restricted to in-frame sequences. Some clones are absent from its copies; in checked studies, under half trace to an unresolved V gene, and the reason for the others is unknown. Recorded for this sample are just over 95,000 clones; around nine tenths of them occurred a single time. The ten top clones hold roughly 14% of the sample. Source material: peripheral blood. Every receptor here comes from a human donor in a cohort sampled during active COVID-19.

This sequence joins TRBV5-1 and TRBJ2-1, with D maybe TRBD1 (5 bases). The V end was cut by 4 bases, the J end by 4 bases, with 15 bases between. Germline V gene sequence: CDR1 SGHRS, CDR2 YFSETQ. This CDR3 comprises 15 residues. The CDR3 DNA is TGCGCCAGCAGCCAGGTAGTGGGGCCATACAATGAGCAGTTCTTC. It codes for CASSQVVGPYNEQFF. The full variable domain, in which reference TRBV5-1 and TRBJ2-1 provide the parts outside the CDR3, is KAGVTQTPRYLIKTRGQQVTLSCSPISGHRSVSWYQQTPGQGLQFLFEYFSETQRNKGNFPGRFSGRQFSNSRSEMNVSTLELGDSALYLCASSQVVGPYNEQFFGPGTRLTVL.

The V gene is TRBV13, the J gene TRBJ1-3; a possible D gene is TRBD1 (5 bases). CDR3 length equals 13 residues. Looked up from germline, CDR1 is PRHDT and CDR2 is FYEKMQ (reference sequence). V lost 7 bases, J lost 5 bases, and 12 bases lay in between. The CDR3 bases are TGTGCCAGCAACGGGGGGTCACGAAACACCATATATTTT. This translates into CASNGGSRNTIYF.

The sample holds a few counts of this clone. This chain connects TRBV15 to TRBJ1-2; no clear D gene. Per germline, CDR1 LNHNV and CDR2 YYDKDF (reference sequence). The CDR3 consists of 15 residues. V shed 4 bases and J shed 4 bases, with 16 bases lying between them. CDR3 in DNA: TGTGCCACCAGCACCTCCATCATGGAGGTCTATGGCTACACCTTC. Translating gives CATSTSIMEVYGYTF. Looking up the rest from reference TRBV15 and TRBJ1-2 gives the full variable domain: DAMVIQNPRYQVTQFGKPVTLSCSQTLNHNVMYWYQQKSSQAPKLLFHYYDKDFNNEADTPDNFQSRRPNTSFCFLDIRSPGLGDTAMYLCATSTSIMEVYGYTFGSGTRLTVV.

This clone was seen a few times. The V call is TRBV7-9, the J call TRBJ1-1, with D uncertain. CDR3 size: 15 residues. The ends were cut back, 2 bases at V and 3 bases at J, with 13 bases in the middle. The germline CDR1 and CDR2 sequences are SEHNR and FQNEAQ (reference sequence). CDR3 DNA sequence: TGTGCCAGCAGCTTATTGTCTTCGGGATACACTGAAGCTTTCTTT. Protein sequence: CASSLLSSGYTEAFF.

The chain is built from TRBV3-1 (or the pseudogene TRBV3-2) and TRBJ1-4; possibly TRBD1 for D (5 bases). Germline-derived CDR1 and CDR2 are LGHDT and YNNKEL (reference sequence). Trimming cost V 1 base and J 6 bases, with 12 bases left between them. The CDR3 is made up of 15 amino acids. The CDR3 DNA sequence: TGTGCCAGCAGCCAAGGGGGGGAGAGGGATGAAAAACTGTTTTTT. Residues: CASSQGGERDEKLFF.

The chain recombines TRBV6-5 with TRBJ1-1; D gene uncertain. The V end lost 6 bases, the J end lost 0 bases, and 8 bases lay between the germline ends. The CDR3 totals 13 residues. Germline assignment: CDR1 MNHEY and CDR2 SVGAGI. The CDR3 here is CASSRIMNTEAFF. The CDR3 DNA follows: TGTGCCAGCAGCAGGATTATGAACACTGAAGCTTTCTTT.

The V gene is TRBV19, the J gene TRBJ2-3, with a tentative D call TRBD1 (8 bases). Trimming shortened V by 8 bases and J by 7 bases, and 22 bases separated the two germline ends. The CDR3 length is 15 residues. Germline V gene data show CDR1 as LNHDA and CDR2 as SQIVND (reference sequence). The CDR3 sequence is CASAKTGGVQNTQYF. The CDR3 DNA is TGTGCCAGTGCCAAAACAGGGGGGGTACAGAATACGCAGTATTTT. Based on the CDR3 plus reference TRBV19 and TRBJ2-3, the full variable domain is DGGITQSPKYLFRKEGQNVTLSCEQNLNHDAMYWYRQDPGQGLRLIYYSQIVNDFQKGDIAEGYSVSREKKESFPLTVTSAQKNPTAFYLCASAKTGGVQNTQYFGPGTRLTVL.

The chain carries TRBV5-1 and TRBJ2-5; 12 positions match TRBD2. The germline V gene has CDR1 SGHRS and CDR2 YFSETQ. This CDR3 contains 15 residues. With 1 base clipped from V and 5 bases from J, the junction kept 3 bases outside the gene matches. The CDR3 loop reads CASSLSSGGAETQYF. The CDR3 bases are TGCGCCAGCAGCTTGTCTAGCGGGGGGGCGGAGACCCAGTACTTC.

The rearrangement joins TRBV13 to TRBJ1-1, with a possible D match to TRBD1 (5 bases). CDR3 length: 12 residues. The germline V gene has CDR1 PRHDT and CDR2 FYEKMQ (reference sequence). V was shortened by 4 bases and J by 5 bases, with 8 bases between the two germline ends. CDR3 in amino acids: CASSWGETEAFF. DNA for the CDR3: TGTGCCAGCAGCTGGGGGGAAACTGAAGCTTTCTTT.